The clone carrying this T cell receptor beta chain has a single count. Its specificity is not known. The sample belongs to a study of siplizumab effects on memory and regulatory T cells. CDR1 is MNHEY and CDR2 is SVGAGI in the germline V gene. The length of the CDR3 is 13 residues. The V and J ends lost 1 base and 6 bases respectively, with 9 bases between them. Study-level findings and limits: Proliferating Tregs taken from siplizumab cultures were not shown to have a confirmed suppressive function. It seemed that naive T cells were more diverse than memory cells and were major contributors to the alloresponse.

The method was immunoSEQ multiplex PCR; TCRdb's version includes in-frame clones alone and lacks a portion of them. The sample lists 100,000 or so clones, 94% occurring once. Sequences were obtained from Tregs sorted from blood. The sequence came from a human donor in good health. The V gene is TRBV6-5, the J gene TRBJ1-2, with D maybe TRBD1 (5 bases). The CDR3: CASSYWDLNGYTF. The CDR3 DNA reads TGTGCCAGCAGTTACTGGGACCTGAATGGCTACACCTTC.